This T cell receptor beta chain is drawn from a study of cytomegalovirus exposure and HLA in healthy donors. This PCR relied on a set of 60 Vbeta primers and 13 Jbeta primers. Assay: immunoSEQ multiplex PCR; the TCRdb copy retains only in-frame clones and omits some. The data hold roughly 160,000 clones, with approximately 77% observed a single time. As concerns this clone: Its antigen is as yet unknown.

The germline V gene encodes CDR1 SGHAT and CDR2 FQNNGV. The CDR3 is 13 amino acids. V was trimmed by 3 bases and J by 2 bases, leaving 4 bases between them. Study-wide results and limits: Another analysis was done later, and it associated 15,000 to 20,000 TCR beta sequences with HLA alleles at 0.05 false discovery rate. Data from an earlier analysis indicated that most TCR beta V segments were productive either about 90% or about 30% of the time.

The receptor's source is a female donor in good health and CMV-seronegative. The sequenced sample consisted of PBMCs. The chain is built from TRBV11-2 and TRBJ2-2; D is uncertain. CDR3 in amino acids: CASSFTNTGELFF. DNA for the CDR3: TGTGCCAGCAGCTTTACAAACACCGGGGAGCTGTTTTTT.